The 20 T cell receptor beta chains below were found in one sample sequenced in a study of blood T cell repertoires in COVID-19. Clones were read by immunoSEQ multiplex PCR, and TCRdb kept only the in-frame ones, dropping some. This table holds more than 40,000 clones, approximately 89% found once. Sequencing was carried out using peripheral blood. All receptors derive from a man aged 55 to 70 with active or convalescent COVID-19.

J is TRBJ1-5 and V is TRBV7-2; D gene uncertain. Germline loops: CDR1 SGHTA, CDR2 FQGNSA. There are 12 residues in the CDR3. V lost 6 bases to trimming and J lost 7 bases, with 10 bases between them. CDR3 bases: TGTGCCAGCAGATTCGGAGAGCAGCCCCAGCATTTT. Translating gives CASRFGEQPQHF.

The table lists this clone with a count of one. The chain combines TRBV12-3 or TRBV12-4 with TRBJ1-2; D unclear. Deletions cut 6 bases from V and 2 bases from J, with 10 bases between. This CDR3 is 13 amino acids long. The CDR3 spells CASSLQENYGYTF. The CDR3, as DNA: TGTGCCAGCAGCTTGCAGGAAAACTATGGCTACACCTTC.

V gene TRBV28 combines with J gene TRBJ1-2; 7 nucleotides align to TRBD1. This CDR3 is built from 15 residues. The junction had 8 bases not matched to a gene; V was cut back by 2 bases and J by 5 bases. The germline V gene encodes CDR1 MDHEN and CDR2 SYDVKM. This CDR3 is CASSLEAGTAYGYTF. The CDR3 DNA reads TGTGCCAGCAGTTTAGAGGCCGGGACAGCTTATGGCTACACCTTC.

The chain couples TRBV11-1 to TRBJ2-2, with TRBD1 identical over 9 bases. The germline V gene has CDR1 SGHAT and CDR2 FQDESV (reference sequence). Trimming cost V 5 bases and J 5 bases; bases outside gene matches: 9. The CDR3 loop spans 16 amino acids. CDR3 amino acids: CASSVQGALLTGELFF. The CDR3 coding sequence is TGTGCCAGCAGCGTACAGGGGGCGCTTCTTACCGGGGAGCTGTTTTTT.

This rearrangement joins TRBV19 to TRBJ1-5; 8 positions match TRBD1. Germline lookup yields CDR1 LNHDA and CDR2 SQIVND (reference sequence). The CDR3 is made up of 16 amino acids. Trimming at V came to 3 bases and at J to 1 base, leaving 5 bases not matched to a gene. The CDR3 nucleotides are TGTGCCAGTAGTATCATTGCAGGGGGCAGCAATCAGCCCCAGCATTTT. Its protein is CASSIIAGGSNQPQHF.

This chain links TRBV2 with TRBJ1-2, with D maybe TRBD1 (6 bases). Germline CDR1 and CDR2: SNHLY and FYNNEI. CDR3 size: 14 residues. V was trimmed by 3 bases and J by 3 bases, leaving 11 bases between them. CDR3 DNA sequence: TGTGCCAGCAGTGACGGCAGGGGAGACTATGGCTACACCTTC. It translates to CASSDGRGDYGYTF.

This clone has a single count. The gene calls are TRBV24-1 and TRBJ2-3, with D perhaps TRBD2 (6 bases). CDR3 length equals 17 residues. Germline CDR1 and CDR2: KGHDR and SFDVKD. Trimming took off 2 bases at V and 1 base at J, with 15 bases between the two ends. CDR3 in DNA: TGTGCCACCAGTGATTCGATGGAGGCTAGCGGCACAGATACGCAGTATTTT. It yields the protein CATSDSMEASGTDTQYF.

The chain recombines TRBV15 with TRBJ2-1; 8 bases are a match to TRBD2. The V gene end was trimmed by 3 bases and the J gene end by 0 bases; junction bases not matched to a gene: 1. This CDR3 has 15 amino acids. The germline CDR1 and CDR2 sequences are LNHNV and YYDKDF (reference sequence). The CDR3 loop is CATSRGTSSYNEQFF. DNA of the CDR3: TGTGCCACCAGCAGGGGGACTAGCTCCTACAATGAGCAGTTCTTC. The full variable domain, rest sourced from reference TRBV15 and TRBJ2-1, is DAMVIQNPRYQVTQFGKPVTLSCSQTLNHNVMYWYQQKSSQAPKLLFHYYDKDFNNEADTPDNFQSRRPNTSFCFLDIRSPGLGDTAMYLCATSRGTSSYNEQFFGPGTRLTVL.

This chain uses TRBV7-2 with TRBJ2-7; 9 bases align to TRBD1. The V gene's germline CDR1 is SGHTA and CDR2 FQGNSA. CDR3 length equals 14 residues. Germline trimming cut 5 bases from V and 4 bases from J; bases unmatched to any gene: 6. The CDR3, as DNA: TGTGCCAGCAGCCCGGGACAGGGCTTTTACGAGCAGTACTTC. This sequence encodes CASSPGQGFYEQYF.

The chain carries TRBV28 and TRBJ2-5; 8 bases fit TRBD2. CDR1 is MDHEN, CDR2 SYDVKM, per germline. CDR3 length: 15 amino acids. V shed 9 bases and J 3 bases; nucleotides not matched to a gene: 12. DNA of the CDR3: TGTGCCAGTTGGGGAACGCGGGGGGCCAAAGAGACCCAGTACTTC. Translated: CASWGTRGAKETQYF.

The chain carries TRBV7-3 and TRBJ2-1; possibly TRBD2 for D (5 bases). The V end lost 6 bases, the J end lost 0 bases, and 9 bases lay between the germline ends. The CDR3 has 14 amino acids. CDR1 SGHTA and CDR2 FQGTGA come from the germline V gene. CDR3 sequence (DNA): TGTGCCAGCAGTTATAGCGTCTCCTACAATGAGCAGTTCTTC. Translated: CASSYSVSYNEQFF.

The chain combines TRBV19 with TRBJ1-2; TRBD1 might be the D (5 bases). Trimming took 4 bases from V and 8 from J, leaving 20 bases between them. From germline, CDR1 is LNHDA and CDR2 SQIVND (reference sequence). This CDR3 comprises 15 residues. CDR3: CASSTRQIRLGGYTF. CDR3 nucleotide sequence: TGTGCCAGTAGTACCCGACAGATTAGACTTGGCGGCTACACCTTC.

This clone came up a few times. The chain employs TRBV7-2 and TRBJ1-5, with TRBD1 as a possible D gene (6 bases). This CDR3 has 14 amino acids. With 1 base removed from V and 5 bases from J, the gap between germline ends came to 9 bases. From germline, CDR1 is SGHTA and CDR2 FQGNSA. CDR3 region: CASSLVGADQPQHF. Here the CDR3 DNA reads TGTGCCAGCAGCTTAGTGGGGGCAGATCAGCCCCAGCATTTT. Based on the CDR3 plus reference TRBV7-2 and TRBJ1-5, the full variable domain is GAGVSQSPSNKVTEKGKDVELRCDPISGHTALYWYRQSLGQGLEFLIYFQGNSAPDKSGLPSDRFSAERTGGSVSTLTIQRTQQEDSAVYLCASSLVGADQPQHFGDGTRLSIL.

This clone was recorded only once. The chain has TRBV14 and TRBJ1-2; maybe TRBD1 (5 bases). Trimming removed 6 bases from V and 3 bases from J, with 14 bases in between. Germline V CDR1 and CDR2: SGHDN, FVKESK. The CDR3 spans 14 residues. CDR3: CASSSRDRYYGYTF. The CDR3 bases are TGTGCCAGCAGTAGCAGGGATCGGTACTATGGCTACACCTTC. The full variable domain, its missing parts supplied by reference TRBV14 and TRBJ1-2, is EAGVTQFPSHSVIEKGQTVTLRCDPISGHDNLYWYRRVMGKEIKFLLHFVKESKQDESGMPNNRFLAERTGGTYSTLKVQPAELEDSGVYFCASSSRDRYYGYTFGSGTRLTVV.

The chain uses TRBV24-1 and TRBJ1-1; possible D gene TRBD1, 5 bases. CDR1 KGHDR and CDR2 SFDVKD come from the germline V gene. CDR3 length: 12 residues. Trimming stripped 7 bases from V and 2 bases from J, with 7 bases between. The CDR3 DNA reads TGTGCCACCAGCAGGGATAACACTGAAGCTTTCTTT. Protein sequence: CATSRDNTEAFF.

This clone was picked up one time. The J gene is TRBJ1-3, the V gene TRBV5-7; 11 positions match TRBD1. TRBV5-7 is designated an ORF whose function remains uncertain. The CDR3 contains 19 residues. The V gene end was trimmed by 4 bases and the J gene end by 0 bases; junction bases not matched to a gene: 12. CDR3 protein: CASSLGQGAPENSGNTIYF. DNA of the CDR3: TGTGCCAGCAGCCTAGGACAGGGGGCGCCTGAAAACTCTGGAAACACCATATATTTT.

The chain combines TRBV7-9 with TRBJ2-7; 10 nucleotides agree with TRBD2. CDR3 length: 17 amino acids. Germline values: CDR1 SEHNR, CDR2 FQNEAQ (reference sequence). J lost 5 bases, V lost 3 bases, and 13 bases had no gene match. CDR3 in DNA: TGTGCCAGCAGCTTGGGACGTTCGACTAGCGGGCTCCACGAGCAGTACTTC. It yields the protein CASSLGRSTSGLHEQYF. The complete variable domain, with remaining parts taken from reference TRBV7-9 and TRBJ2-7, reads DTGVSQNPRHKITKRGQNVTFRCDPISEHNRLYWYRQTLGQGPEFLTYFQNEAQLEKSRLLSDRFSAERPKGSFSTLEIQRTEQGDSAMYLCASSLGRSTSGLHEQYFGPGTRLTVT.

The chain has TRBV12-3 or TRBV12-4 and TRBJ1-4; tentatively, D is TRBD1 (5 bases). V lost 6 bases and J lost 8, with 10 bases in between. This CDR3 has 12 residues. The CDR3 DNA follows: TGTGCCAGCAGGGGCGGGGGAGAAAAACTGTTTTTT. Translated, it gives CASRGGGEKLFF.

The chain employs TRBV5-4 and TRBJ1-2, with TRBD1 identical over 10 bases. V lost 3 bases to trimming and J lost 2 bases; unmatched junction nucleotides: 10. The CDR3 length is 17 residues. Germline V gene data show CDR1 as SGHNT and CDR2 as YYREEE (reference sequence). CDR3 residues: CASSSGGRQGANYGYTF. The CDR3 nucleotides are TGTGCCAGCAGCTCCGGGGGGCGACAGGGGGCGAACTATGGCTACACCTTC.

The chain joins TRBV7-9 to TRBJ2-6, with TRBD1 matching 8 bases. The V and J ends lost 5 bases and 3 bases, in that order; junction bases with no gene match: 9. Germline V lookup: CDR1 SEHNR, CDR2 FQNEAQ (reference sequence). CDR3 size: 17 residues. This CDR3 reads CASSTRTGKSGANVLTF. CDR3 DNA sequence: TGTGCCAGCAGCACCCGGACAGGGAAAAGTGGGGCCAACGTCCTGACTTTC.